Following are 16 T cell receptor beta chains from one sample sequenced in a study of blood T cell repertoires in COVID-19. Libraries were prepared by immunoSEQ multiplex PCR; TCRdb keeps only in-frame clonotypes and omits some of them. There are roughly 250,000 clones in the sample; about 85% occur only once, and 4% lies in the top ten. Sequencing was done on a sample of peripheral blood. All receptors derive from a man in his fifties or sixties who had recovered from COVID-19.

The CDR3 DNA reads TGTGCCAGCAGCCCCCTGTCCTACGAGCAGTACTTC. Protein product: CASSPLSYEQYF. The V and J genes are TRBV7-9 and TRBJ2-7; no definite D call. The CDR3 contains 12 residues. Trimming took off 5 bases at V and 1 base at J, with 6 bases between the two ends. The germline V gene has CDR1 SEHNR and CDR2 FQNEAQ (reference sequence).

CDR3 DNA sequence: TGTGCCAGCAGCTTATGGACAGGAGTGTCCGGGGAGCTGTTTTTT. Protein: CASSLWTGVSGELFF. This rearrangement joins TRBV5-6 to TRBJ2-2; 7 bases map to TRBD1. V trimming: 2 bases; J trimming: 6 bases; junction bases outside the gene matches: 7. Germline-derived CDR1 and CDR2 are SGHDT and YYEEEE. The CDR3 contains 15 residues.

V gene TRBV5-1 combines with J gene TRBJ1-1; a weak D match, TRBD1 (6 bases). Germline-derived CDR1 and CDR2 are SGHRS and YFSETQ. V dropped 1 base and J dropped 3 bases, with 22 bases sitting between them. CDR3 size: 18 residues. CDR3 amino acids: CASSLSKNRGARDTEAFF. The CDR3 DNA reads as TGCGCCAGCAGCTTGAGCAAAAATCGGGGGGCGCGGGACACTGAAGCTTTCTTT. The variable domain in full, completed from reference TRBV5-1 and TRBJ1-1, reads KAGVTQTPRYLIKTRGQQVTLSCSPISGHRSVSWYQQTPGQGLQFLFEYFSETQRNKGNFPGRFSGRQFSNSRSEMNVSTLELGDSALYLCASSLSKNRGARDTEAFFGQGTRLTVV.

This chain uses TRBV21-1 with TRBJ1-6; the table's TRBD1 call for D was not verified on the DNA. TRBV21-1 has pseudogene status. This CDR3 spans 14 amino acids. The CDR3 is CASSKYREGSPLHF. In DNA, the CDR3 is TGTGCCAGCAGCAAATACAGGGAAGGTTCACCCCTCCACTTT.

The CDR3 sequence: CASRTGQEDGYTF. In DNA, the CDR3 is TGCGCCAGCAGAACGGGACAGGAAGATGGCTACACCTTC. The chain links TRBV5-1 to TRBJ1-2, with 8 bases identical to TRBD1. V shed 5 bases, J shed 6 bases, and the junction held 6 bases outside the gene matches. The CDR3 totals 13 residues. The V gene's germline CDR1 is SGHRS and CDR2 YFSETQ.

This clone was seen only once. The chain has TRBV9 and TRBJ1-1, with D possibly TRBD1 on 6 matching bases. The germline CDR1 and CDR2 sequences are SGDLS and YYNGEE. V lost 4 bases and J lost 0, with 16 bases in between. There are 16 residues in the CDR3. This chain's CDR3 is CASSPRFGGLNTEAFF. The DNA of the CDR3 is TGTGCCAGCAGCCCACGGTTTGGGGGCTTGAACACTGAAGCTTTCTTT.

The V and J genes are TRBV9 and TRBJ1-6; possible D gene TRBD1, 5 bases. This CDR3 contains 16 residues. V dropped 4 bases and J dropped 5 bases, with 16 bases sitting between them. CDR1 and CDR2 (germline): SGDLS, YYNGEE. The CDR3 spells CASSRGNGANNSPLHF. CDR3 coding DNA: TGTGCCAGCAGCCGGGGGAACGGGGCCAATAATTCACCCCTCCACTTT.

V is TRBV4-2 and J is TRBJ1-6, with TRBD1 identical over 10 bases. Germline values: CDR1 LGHNA, CDR2 YNFKEQ. V was pared by 4 bases and J by 7 bases, with 1 base of the junction left unmatched. The CDR3 is 14 amino acids. In DNA, the CDR3 is TGTGCCAGCAGCCGGGACAGGGGAAATTCACCCCTCCACTTT. Translation gives CASSRDRGNSPLHF.

This chain joins TRBV7-3 and TRBJ2-7; D is possibly TRBD1 (6 bases). The CDR3 spans 20 residues. V was clipped by 0 bases and J by 0 bases, with 24 bases between them. The V gene's germline CDR1 is SGHTA and CDR2 FQGTGA. The CDR3 DNA reads TGTGCCAGCAGCTTAACCTGTCTCCCGCCGGGACACCTGAGCTCCTACGAGCAGTACTTC. Its protein is CASSLTCLPPGHLSSYEQYF.

This chain joins TRBV7-8 and TRBJ1-5; D gene uncertain. CDR3 size: 15 residues. Germline values: CDR1 SGHVS, CDR2 FQNEAQ. The germline V and J ends were trimmed by 3 bases and 2 bases, with 11 bases remaining between them. CDR3 loop: CASSFQPRGNQPQHF. In nucleotides, the CDR3 is TGTGCCAGCAGCTTTCAGCCGAGGGGCAATCAGCCCCAGCATTTT.

The chain has TRBV20-1 and TRBJ2-5; no clear D gene. CDR1 and CDR2 (germline): DFQATT, SNEGSKA (reference sequence). The ends were cut back, 5 bases at V and 4 bases at J, with 8 bases in the middle. The CDR3 totals 11 residues. The DNA for the CDR3 is TGCAGTGCTTATAGAGGAGAGACCCAGTACTTC. This encodes CSAYRGETQYF.

This clone occurred once. V gene TRBV4-2 combines with J gene TRBJ1-1, with TRBD1 matching 9 bases. V lost 6 bases and J lost 0; bases outside the gene matches: 2. CDR1 and CDR2 from the germline V gene are LGHNA and YNFKEQ. The CDR3 is 14 amino acids. CDR3 sequence reads: CASRGDRVNTEAFF. DNA for the CDR3: TGTGCCAGCAGGGGGGACAGGGTGAACACTGAAGCTTTCTTT.

The rearrangement links TRBV19 to TRBJ2-7; TRBD1 is a possible D gene (6 bases). The CDR3 contains 14 residues. V dropped 6 bases and J dropped 7 bases, with 19 bases sitting between them. The germline CDR1 and CDR2 sequences are LNHDA and SQIVND (reference sequence). The CDR3 sequence is CASSIRDTTVEQYF. The CDR3, as DNA: TGTGCCAGTAGCATACGGGACACAACTGTGGAGCAGTACTTC.

The chain recombines TRBV5-6 with TRBJ1-1, with TRBD1 as a possible D gene (6 bases). V gave up 3 bases and J gave up 6 bases, with 12 bases separating them. The CDR3 is 13 residues long. CDR1 is SGHDT and CDR2 is YYEEEE in the germline V gene. CDR3: CASSSAGAAEAFF. Here the CDR3 DNA reads TGTGCCAGCAGCTCGGCAGGGGCGGCTGAAGCTTTCTTT.

V and J are TRBV19 and TRBJ2-5; D remains ambiguous. The CDR3 runs 16 residues. V was trimmed by 2 bases and J by 1 base, leaving 14 bases between them. In germline, CDR1 is LNHDA, CDR2 SQIVND (reference sequence). The CDR3 reads CASSILGSSTQETQYF. The DNA for the CDR3 is TGTGCCAGTAGTATATTGGGCTCCTCCACCCAAGAGACCCAGTACTTC.

This clone was found once. The V and J genes are TRBV2 and TRBJ1-2, with 7 nucleotides matching TRBD1. The germline CDR1 and CDR2 sequences are SNHLY and FYNNEI. With 7 bases clipped from V and 6 bases from J, the junction kept 8 bases outside the gene matches. The CDR3 consists of 13 residues. CDR3: CASTRQGLDGYTF. The CDR3, as DNA: TGTGCCAGCACTCGACAGGGTTTAGATGGCTACACCTTC. Complete variable domain (other parts from reference TRBV2 and TRBJ1-2): EPEVTQTPSHQVTQMGQEVILRCVPISNHLYFYWYRQILGQKVEFLVSFYNNEISEKSEIFDDQFSVERPDGSNFTLKIRSTKLEDSAMYFCASTRQGLDGYTFGSGTRLTVV.